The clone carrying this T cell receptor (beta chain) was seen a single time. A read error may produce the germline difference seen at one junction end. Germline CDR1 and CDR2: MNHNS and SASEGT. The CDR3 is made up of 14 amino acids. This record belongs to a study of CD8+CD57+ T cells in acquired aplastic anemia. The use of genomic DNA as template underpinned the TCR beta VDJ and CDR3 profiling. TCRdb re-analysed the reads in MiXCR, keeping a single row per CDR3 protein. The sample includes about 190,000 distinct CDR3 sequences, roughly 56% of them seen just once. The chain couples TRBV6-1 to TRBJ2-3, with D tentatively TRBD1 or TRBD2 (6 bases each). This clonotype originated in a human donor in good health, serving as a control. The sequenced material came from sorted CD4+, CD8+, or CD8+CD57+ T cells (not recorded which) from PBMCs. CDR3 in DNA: TGTGCCATCAGTTCGGGGGCCGATACAGATACGCAGTATTTT. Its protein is CAISSGADTDTQYF.